This TCR beta chain was captured in a study of blood T cells in healthy people across ages. A J-beta primer mix and a sample-barcoded 5' primer were used in a second PCR of roughly 7 to 12 cycles. TCRdb processed the 5' RACE reads anew with MiXCR; each CDR3 protein has one entry. The sample lists a few hundred thousand distinct CDR3 sequences, 27% occurring once. CDR3 length: 12 amino acids. Germline V gene lookup returns CDR1 SNHLY and CDR2 FYNNEI. Trimming shortened V by 11 bases and J by 2 bases, and 12 bases separated the two germline ends. Input material: blood. J is TRBJ2-5 and V is TRBV2, with TRBD1 as a possible D gene (6 bases). The sequence came from a woman aged 70-85 years in good health. The CDR3 DNA is TGTGCCGGGGGACACATTCAAGAGACCCAGTACTTC. This gives the protein CAGGHIQETQYF.